One sample yielded the 8 T cell receptor beta chains listed below, sequenced in a study of blood T cell repertoires in COVID-19. Generated by immunoSEQ multiplex PCR, the TCRdb table keeps only in-frame clones and is missing some. This table holds roughly 300,000 clones, 85% found once. Sequenced sample: peripheral blood. These receptors were collected from a human donor in a cohort sampled during active COVID-19.

The chain has TRBV9 and TRBJ2-7; weak D call: TRBD2 (6 bases). The CDR3 consists of 14 residues. Germline loops: CDR1 SGDLS, CDR2 YYNGEE. Trimming shortened V by 7 bases and J by 1 base, and 15 bases separated the two germline ends. In nucleotides, the CDR3 is TGTGCCAGCGGCAGACGGAGCGGGTCCTACGAGCAGTACTTC. Protein sequence: CASGRRSGSYEQYF.

The V call is TRBV6-5, the J call TRBJ1-5; the D gene is possibly TRBD1 (6 bases). Germline V CDR1 and CDR2: MNHEY, SVGAGI. With 7 bases removed from V and 5 bases from J, the gap between germline ends came to 18 bases. The CDR3 covers 15 residues. The CDR3 spells CASTYRVGSDQPQHF. Here the CDR3 DNA reads TGTGCCAGCACATACAGGGTGGGATCGGATCAGCCCCAGCATTTT.

The chain employs TRBV3-1 (or the pseudogene TRBV3-2) and TRBJ2-2; TRBD1 matches 7 bases. Germline CDR1 LGHDT, CDR2 YNNKEL (reference sequence). The junction had 10 bases not matched to a gene; V was cut back by 6 bases and J by 0 bases. This CDR3 comprises 17 residues. The CDR3 nucleotides are TGTGCCAGCAGAATCACAGGGGCCTTTGCGAACACCGGGGAGCTGTTTTTT. Protein sequence: CASRITGAFANTGELFF.

The chain couples TRBV29-1 to TRBJ2-1; TRBD1 matches at 7 bases. V shed 4 bases, J shed 0 bases, and the junction held 9 bases outside the gene matches. Germline lookup yields CDR1 SQVTM and CDR2 ANQGSEA. The CDR3 runs to 16 residues. The CDR3 loop reads CSVGPRQGSSYNEQFF. In DNA, the CDR3 is TGCAGCGTTGGCCCCCGACAGGGCAGCTCCTACAATGAGCAGTTCTTC.

The chain has TRBV27 and TRBJ2-3; TRBD1 matches 10 bases. The CDR3 length is 18 residues. Germline trimming cut 4 bases from V and 4 bases from J; bases unmatched to any gene: 14. Germline CDR1 MNHEY, CDR2 SMNVEV (reference sequence). CDR3 coding DNA: TGTGCCAGCAGTTCTCCGGCCTCTGGGACAGGGGTGGCAGATACGCAGTATTTT. This encodes CASSSPASGTGVADTQYF.

This clone was seen only once. The chain combines TRBV5-1 with TRBJ2-1, with 14 nucleotides matching TRBD2. The CDR3 has 14 amino acids. The J segment lost 9 bases and the V segment lost 4 bases, leaving 3 bases of the junction unmatched. The germline V gene encodes CDR1 SGHRS and CDR2 YFSETQ. This CDR3 is CASSGTSGGIEQFF. The CDR3 DNA is TGCGCCAGCAGCGGGACTAGCGGGGGTATTGAGCAGTTCTTC.

The rearrangement joins TRBV3-1 (or the pseudogene TRBV3-2) to TRBJ2-5; D possibly corresponds to TRBD2 (6 bases). CDR1 and CDR2 from the germline V gene are LGHDT and YNNKEL (reference sequence). The V gene lost 0 bases and the J gene lost 7 bases, with 9 bases spanning the gap. The CDR3 loop spans 13 amino acids. The CDR3 sequence: CASSQDLGGTQYF. CDR3 nucleotides: TGTGCCAGCAGCCAAGATCTGGGGGGGACCCAGTACTTC.

This chain links TRBV6-5 with TRBJ1-2; D might be TRBD1 (6 bases). The CDR3 is 16 residues long. The germline CDR1 and CDR2 sequences are MNHEY and SVGAGI. Between the trimmed V and J ends, which lost 2 bases and 4 bases, there was a span of 17 bases. The CDR3 is CASSYTKTTGIYGYTF. The CDR3 DNA follows: TGTGCCAGCAGTTACACGAAAACAACAGGGATCTATGGCTACACCTTC.